This T cell receptor (beta chain) is from a study of blood T cells in healthy people across ages. Points from the study as a whole: Those diversity estimates obtained from one million T cells were thought to be underestimates.

The germline V gene has CDR1 LNHDA and CDR2 SQIVND (reference sequence). The CDR3 loop spans 14 amino acids. The sample providers were healthy Caucasian people from Russia, aged roughly 6 to 95. Extraction yielded at least 5 micrograms of total RNA per sample. On this clonotype: What it recognizes is unknown.

Sample-barcoded 5' priming and a J-beta primer mix drove a second PCR of about 7 to 11 cycles. With 12 random nucleotides, a template-switch adaptor tagged each individual cDNA molecule. TCRdb reprocessed the 5' RACE reads via MiXCR and lists one record per CDR3 protein. This table holds about 1.8 million distinct CDR3 sequences, just under 50% found once. The clonotype was recovered from a woman aged 40 to 55 in good health. The specimen was blood. This sequence joins TRBV19 and TRBJ2-4; TRBD1 might be the D (5 bases). The end of the DNA aligns better with TRBJ2-7, so the J call may be wrong. In nucleotides, the CDR3 is TGTGCCAGTAGTATTCCAGGGAAAAAATACGAGCAGTACTTC. Its protein product is CASSIPGKKYEQYF.